This TCR beta chain came from a study of cytomegalovirus exposure and HLA in healthy donors. Study at large: In an earlier analysis, around 120 million unique TCR beta sequences were found from some 180 million T cells.

Trimming pared 6 bases from V and 5 bases from J, leaving 13 bases between. Germline loops: CDR1 LNHDA, CDR2 SQIVND (reference sequence). The CDR3 contains 13 residues. Primers: 60 Vbeta forward and 13 Jbeta reverse. Assay: immunoSEQ multiplex PCR; the TCRdb copy retains only in-frame clones and omits some. The sample includes 95,000 to 120,000 clones, 65% to 85% seen only once; the top ten take 5.4%. Whole-study results and caveats: Only CMV serostatus was available as immune exposure information. It was likely that a cluster of highly shared sequence variants was a sequencing artifact.

As to this clone: Its antigen remains unknown.

Input material: PBMCs. The TCR sequence derives from a woman aged 30 to 39 in good health and CMV-seropositive. The chain recombines TRBV19 with TRBJ2-5; D might be TRBD2 (5 bases). The CDR3 DNA follows: TGTGCCAGTAGCCGGGGTCTAGTCGAGACCCAGTACTTC. It codes for CASSRGLVETQYF.